This paragraph covers one T cell receptor beta chain sequence. J lost 3 bases, V lost 2 bases, and 15 bases had no gene match. CDR3 length equals 19 residues. Per the germline V gene, CDR1 is KGHSH and CDR2 is LQKENI. This specimen belongs to a study of blood T cell repertoires in COVID-19. The overall study: The United States, Italy and Spain were the sources of the acute and convalescent COVID-19 samples. Sample material is recorded as cDNA or gDNA derived from T cells, B-cell-depleted T cells, or PBMCs.

Original processing notes: Reference gene primer amplification gave estimated nucleated cell counts. Only in-frame clones appear in the TCRdb table, and some are missing; sequencing was by immunoSEQ multiplex PCR. For V, J and clone size, that table is used; D and trimming come from the DNA. The sample shows fewer than 250,000 clones, 65% to 85% of them seen only once. The sequence derives from a woman aged 50 to 60 with acute or convalescent COVID-19. The specimen sequenced was peripheral blood. This chain joins TRBV18 and TRBJ2-4, with TRBD2 matching over 8 bases. The CDR3 protein is CASSPGAGEVEYGKNIQYF. As DNA, the CDR3 is TGTGCCAGCTCACCAGGAGCGGGAGAAGTGGAATATGGCAAAAACATTCAGTACTTC.